This T cell receptor beta chain stems from a study of CD8 T cells in ankylosing spondylitis. Points from the study as a whole: As reported, disease-linked clones showed significant enrichment in matched ankylosing spondylitis synovial fluid. It appeared that ankylosing spondylitis blood was characterized by a TCR beta motif of about 8 highly homologous variants.

From the 5' RACE reads, TCRdb called clonotypes with MiXCR, one entry per CDR3 protein. The sample lists about 160,000 distinct CDR3 sequences; about 17% were seen once. Trimming left V 2 bases short and J 0 bases short, with 9 bases between. CDR3 length: 15 amino acids. Germline values: CDR1 MDHEN, CDR2 SYDVKM. As for this clonotype: As yet, its antigen is unknown.

What was sequenced was blood, either unsorted or a sorted T cell fraction (not recorded which). This clonotype was sampled from a male donor with ankylosing spondylitis or in good health (not recorded which). The chain combines TRBV28 with TRBJ2-3; D not resolved. The CDR3: CASSLRSGSTDTQYF. CDR3 in DNA: TGTGCCAGCAGTTTAAGGAGTGGAAGCACAGATACGCAGTATTTT. Together with reference TRBV28 and TRBJ2-3, the CDR3 gives the full variable domain: DVKVTQSSRYLVKRTGEKVFLECVQDMDHENMFWYRQDPGLGLRLIYFSYDVKMKEKGDIPEGYSVSREKKERFSLILESASTNQTSMYLCASSLRSGSTDTQYFGPGTRLTVL.